This T cell receptor (beta chain) is drawn from a study of CD8 T cells in Susac syndrome. When the RNA was reverse transcribed, random hexamers were used with an input of roughly 0.5 to 1 ug. MiXCR, run by TCRdb on the immunoSEQ multiplex PCR reads, gives a single entry per CDR3 protein. There are approximately 200,000 distinct CDR3 sequences in the sample; more than 90% occur only once, and about 0.093% lies in the top ten. The CDR3 consists of 15 residues. The germline V gene encodes CDR1 LGHDT and CDR2 YNNKEL (reference sequence). Germline trimming cut 2 bases from V and 6 bases from J; bases unmatched to any gene: 5. The multiple sclerosis controls consisted of treatment-naive patients with relapsing-remitting disease, either stable or active.

The receptor was derived from a human donor with multiple sclerosis. The genes are TRBV3-1 and TRBJ2-2; 8 bases align to TRBD2. The sequenced sample consisted of CD4+ T cells from PBMCs. Here the CDR3 DNA reads TGTGCCAGCAGCCAACACCTTAGCGGGGCCGGGGAGCTGTTTTTT. Translation: CASSQHLSGAGELFF.